This entry concerns a single TCR beta chain. Patients of the Seattle cohort, enrolled during active infection, were followed longitudinally. The V segment lost 3 bases and the J segment 5 bases; nucleotides outside the gene matches: 4. The germline V gene has CDR1 KGHDR and CDR2 SFDVKD. The length of the CDR3 is 15 residues. The sample belongs to a study of blood T cell repertoires in COVID-19. Study in general: There were acute and convalescent COVID-19 samples, and they came from the United States, Italy and Spain. From T cells, B-cell-depleted T cells, or PBMCs came the material, which was cDNA or gDNA.

The method was immunoSEQ multiplex PCR; TCRdb's version includes in-frame clones alone and lacks a portion of them. Counted here are fewer than 450,000 clones, 88% occurring once; the ten biggest clones make up 10% to 15%. The source is a woman between 50 and 59 years old with COVID-19, enrolled during active disease. Sequenced material: peripheral blood. J is TRBJ2-3 and V is TRBV24-1; 10 bases line up with TRBD1. The CDR3 nucleotides read TGTGCCACCAGTGATGACAGGGGGCGTGGAGATACGCAGTATTTT. Amino acids: CATSDDRGRGDTQYF.